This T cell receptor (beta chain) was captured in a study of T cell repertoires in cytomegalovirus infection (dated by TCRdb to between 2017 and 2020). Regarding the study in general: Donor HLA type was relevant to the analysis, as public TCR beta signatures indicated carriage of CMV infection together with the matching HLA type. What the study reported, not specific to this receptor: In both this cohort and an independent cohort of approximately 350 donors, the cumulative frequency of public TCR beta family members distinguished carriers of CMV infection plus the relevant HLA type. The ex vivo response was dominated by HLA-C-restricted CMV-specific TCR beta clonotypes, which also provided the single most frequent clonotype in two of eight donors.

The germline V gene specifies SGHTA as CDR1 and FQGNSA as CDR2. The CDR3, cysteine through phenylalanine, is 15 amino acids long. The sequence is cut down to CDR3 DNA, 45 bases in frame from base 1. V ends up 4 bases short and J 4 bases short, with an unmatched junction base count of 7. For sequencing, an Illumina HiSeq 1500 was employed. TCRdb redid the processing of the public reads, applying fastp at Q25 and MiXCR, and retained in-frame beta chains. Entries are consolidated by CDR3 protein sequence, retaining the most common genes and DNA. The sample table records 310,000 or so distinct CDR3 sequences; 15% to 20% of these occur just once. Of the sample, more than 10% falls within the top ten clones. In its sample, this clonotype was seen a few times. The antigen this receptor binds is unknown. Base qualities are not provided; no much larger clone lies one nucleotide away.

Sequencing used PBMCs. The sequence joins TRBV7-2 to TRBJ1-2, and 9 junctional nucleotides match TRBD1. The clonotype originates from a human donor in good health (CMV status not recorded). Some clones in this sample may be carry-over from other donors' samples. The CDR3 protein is CASSSGTGPGYGYTF. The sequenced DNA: TGTGCCAGCAGCTCCGGGACAGGGCCCGGCTATGGCTACACCTTC. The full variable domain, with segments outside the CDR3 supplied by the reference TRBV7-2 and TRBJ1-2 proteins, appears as GAGVSQSPSNKVTEKGKDVELRCDPISGHTALYWYRQSLGQGLEFLIYFQGNSAPDKSGLPSDRFSAERTGGSVSTLTIQRTQQEDSAVYLCASSSGTGPGYGYTFGSGTRLTVV.